The text below deals with one TCR beta chain. These data are taken from a study of shared clonotypes between healthy human individuals. Terminally differentiated effector memory CD45RA+ cells were excluded by CCR7 positive selection of CD45RO-negative cells. The study enrolled healthy HIV-negative adults without recent acute infections or vaccinations as donors. Libraries were prepared by immunoSEQ multiplex PCR; TCRdb keeps only in-frame clonotypes and omits some of them. The repertoire holds 2 million or so clones, with over 85% as singletons. This CDR3 comprises 15 residues. V shed 4 bases, J shed 5 bases, and the junction held 11 bases outside the gene matches. The germline V gene encodes CDR1 SEHNR and CDR2 FQNEAQ (reference sequence).

This clonotype was sampled from a man between 18 and 29 years old in good health. The chain has TRBV7-9 and TRBJ2-7; 7 bases fit TRBD1. Material for sequencing was naive CD8+ T cells sorted from blood. The CDR3 sequence: CASSYTGAALHEQYF. The CDR3 nucleotides are TGTGCCAGCAGCTACACAGGGGCAGCACTACACGAGCAGTACTTC.